These 3 T cell receptor beta chains were sequenced from one sample in a study of T cells in Graves' hyperthyroidism and ophthalmopathy. Template material for amplifying TCR beta CDR3 regions consisted of RNA transcripts. Initially, a first-round RT-PCR of the TCR CDR3 employed the HTBI primer set. TCRdb redid the calling of the multiplex PCR reads with MiXCR, one entry per CDR3 protein. The table includes about 840,000 distinct CDR3 sequences, 38% detected once. The sample taken for sequencing was blood. These receptors were collected from a man younger than 30 with Graves' hyperthyroidism.

The CDR3 protein is CASSFGAGDTQYF. The CDR3 nucleotides are TGTGCCAGCAGCTTCGGGGCGGGAGATACGCAGTATTTT. The rearrangement links TRBV7-3 to TRBJ2-3, with D perhaps matching TRBD1 or TRBD2 (5 bases each). Germline CDR1 reads SGHTA; CDR2 reads FQGTGA. The length of the CDR3 is 13 residues. V was shortened by 3 bases and J by 5 bases, with 9 bases between the two germline ends.

V usage is TRBV5-1 and J usage is TRBJ2-6; 12 bases match TRBD1. This CDR3 is built from 17 residues. With V trimmed by 4 bases and J by 1 base, 3 bases remained unmatched. CDR1 is SGHRS, CDR2 YFSETQ, per germline. CDR3 loop: CASSGTGGLSGANVLTF. The CDR3 DNA reads TGCGCCAGCAGCGGGACAGGGGGCCTTTCTGGGGCCAACGTCCTGACTTTC.

The sample holds a few counts of this clonotype. A junction end diverges from the germline sequence, so it may reflect a read error. The chain joins TRBV7-7 to TRBJ2-2, with D possibly matching TRBD1 (6 bases). This CDR3 region has 14 residues. In germline, CDR1 is SSHAT, CDR2 FNYEAQ (reference sequence). CDR3 sequence: CASSSRGPPGELFF. DNA for the CDR3: TGTGCTAGCAGCTCCAGGGGCCCACCCGGGGAGCTGTTTTTT. The full variable domain, its missing parts supplied by reference TRBV7-7 and TRBJ2-2, is GAGVSQSPRYKVTKRGQDVTLRCDPISSHATLYWYQQALGQGPEFLTYFNYEAQPDKSGLPSDRFSAERPEGSISTLTIQRTEQRDSAMYRCASSSRGPPGELFFGEGSRLTVL.